A single sample is the source of the 8 T cell receptor beta chains below, sequenced in a study of blood T cell repertoires in COVID-19. Method: immunoSEQ multiplex PCR; TCRdb's copy keeps in-frame clones and lacks some. The sample includes about 160,000 clones, roughly 90% of them seen just once. Sequencing input: peripheral blood. These receptors were obtained from a man aged 25 to 45 with COVID-19, enrolled during active disease.

This chain links TRBV7-9 with TRBJ2-1, with 10 bases that match TRBD2. Per the germline V gene, CDR1 is SEHNR and CDR2 is FQNEAQ (reference sequence). V was pared by 5 bases and J by 4 bases, with 5 bases of the junction left unmatched. The CDR3 runs 15 residues. CDR3 bases: TGTGCCAGCAGCCCTGGACTAGCGGTGTACAATGAGCAGTTCTTC. It is translated as CASSPGLAVYNEQFF.

This rearrangement joins TRBV2 to TRBJ2-3; 15 bases align to TRBD2. The CDR3 totals 18 residues. Germline assignment: CDR1 SNHLY and CDR2 FYNNEI. V lost 5 bases and J lost 5; bases outside the gene matches: 11. CDR3 bases: TGTGCCAGCAGTCTTCGGACTAGCGGGGGGGCTGGTAGAGATACGCAGTATTTT. Its translation is CASSLRTSGGAGRDTQYF.

The V gene is TRBV9, the J gene TRBJ1-2; no firm D call. V was trimmed by 3 bases and J by 4 bases, leaving 4 bases between them. Germline lookup yields CDR1 SGDLS and CDR2 YYNGEE. This CDR3 comprises 11 residues. Here the CDR3 DNA reads TGTGCCAGCAGCGCCCTCTATGGCTACACCTTC. Amino acids: CASSALYGYTF.

The CDR3: CSASLGGTGGQPQHF. In nucleotides, the CDR3 is TGCAGTGCTAGTCTAGGAGGGACAGGGGGTCAGCCCCAGCATTTT. The V and J genes are TRBV20-1 and TRBJ1-5; 11 bases fit TRBD1. J lost 6 bases, V lost 3 bases, and 7 bases had no gene match. Germline CDR1 reads DFQATT; CDR2 reads SNEGSKA (reference sequence). This CDR3 region has 15 residues.

The gene calls are TRBV14 and TRBJ2-1; 7 nucleotides line up with TRBD1. Unmatched junction bases numbered 7, after V lost 2 bases and J lost 3 bases. The CDR3 loop spans 16 amino acids. Germline CDR1 and CDR2: SGHDN and FVKESK. The CDR3 bases are TGTGCCAGCAGCCAAAGTAGGGACAGAGACTACAATGAGCAGTTCTTC. The encoded protein is CASSQSRDRDYNEQFF.

This clone was recorded once. Germline is not matched at one junction end, which may reflect a read error. The J gene is TRBJ2-3, the V gene TRBV11-3, with a tentative D call TRBD2 (6 bases). The CDR3 covers 12 residues. The germline V gene encodes CDR1 SGHNT and CDR2 YENEEA. The CDR3 DNA reads as TGTGCCAACAGCCGGGGGACAGATACGCAGTATTTT. Its translation: CANSRGTDTQYF.

This clone was observed once. The chain joins TRBV4-1 to TRBJ2-7; D not resolved. CDR1 and CDR2 (germline): MGHRA, YSYEKL. This CDR3 spans 12 amino acids. V lost 1 base to trimming and J lost 5 bases, with 6 bases between them. This CDR3 is CASSQVVNEQYF. CDR3 DNA: TGCGCCAGCAGCCAAGTTGTAAACGAGCAGTACTTC.

This chain uses TRBV20-1 with TRBJ1-2; D perhaps matches TRBD1 (6 bases). Trimming shortened V by 3 bases and J by 2 bases, and 10 bases separated the two germline ends. The germline V gene has CDR1 DFQATT and CDR2 SNEGSKA (reference sequence). CDR3 length equals 13 residues. This chain's CDR3 is CSASGGSNYGYTF. The CDR3 bases are TGCAGTGCTAGTGGGGGCAGCAACTATGGCTACACCTTC.